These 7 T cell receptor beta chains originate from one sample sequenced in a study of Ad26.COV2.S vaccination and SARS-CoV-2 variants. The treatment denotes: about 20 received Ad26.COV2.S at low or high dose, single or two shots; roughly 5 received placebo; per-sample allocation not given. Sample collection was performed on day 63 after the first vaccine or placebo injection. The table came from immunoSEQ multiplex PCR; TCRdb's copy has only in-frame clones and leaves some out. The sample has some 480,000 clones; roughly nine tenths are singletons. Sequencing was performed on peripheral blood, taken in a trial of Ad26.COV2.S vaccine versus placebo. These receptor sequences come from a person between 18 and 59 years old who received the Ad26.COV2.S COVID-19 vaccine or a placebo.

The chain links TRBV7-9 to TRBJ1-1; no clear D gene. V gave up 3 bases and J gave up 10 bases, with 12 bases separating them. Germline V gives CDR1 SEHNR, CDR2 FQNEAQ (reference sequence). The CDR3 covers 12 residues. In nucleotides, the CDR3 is TGTGCCAGCAGCTTTGATATAAAGGGAGCTTTCTTT. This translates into CASSFDIKGAFF.

As DNA, the CDR3 is TGTGCCAGCAGTCGAATACAGGGTGGGGGTGAAAAACTGTTTTTT. It yields the protein CASSRIQGGGEKLFF. The V and J genes are TRBV6-5 and TRBJ1-4; a weak D match, TRBD1 (6 bases). Germline V gene data show CDR1 as MNHEY and CDR2 as SVGAGI. There are 15 residues in the CDR3. Trimming pared 5 bases from V and 7 bases from J, leaving 17 bases between.

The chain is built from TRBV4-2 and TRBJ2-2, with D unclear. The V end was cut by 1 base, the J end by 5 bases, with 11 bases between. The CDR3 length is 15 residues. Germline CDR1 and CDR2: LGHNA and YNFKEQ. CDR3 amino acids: CASSQVLGSTGELFF. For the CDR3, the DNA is TGTGCCAGCAGCCAAGTTCTGGGTTCTACCGGGGAGCTGTTTTTT.

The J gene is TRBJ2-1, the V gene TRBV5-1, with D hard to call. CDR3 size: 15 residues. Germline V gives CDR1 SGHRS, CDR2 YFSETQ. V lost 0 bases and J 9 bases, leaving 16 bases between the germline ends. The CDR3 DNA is TGCGCCAGCAGCTTGGTTATTAGTTCGTCGGGTGAGCAGTTCTTC. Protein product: CASSLVISSSGEQFF.

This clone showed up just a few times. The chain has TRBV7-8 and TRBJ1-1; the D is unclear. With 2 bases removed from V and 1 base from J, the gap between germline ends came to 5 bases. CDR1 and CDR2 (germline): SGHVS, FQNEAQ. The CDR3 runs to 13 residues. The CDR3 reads CASSLTENTEAFF. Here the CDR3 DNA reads TGTGCCAGCAGCTTAACCGAGAACACTGAAGCTTTCTTT.

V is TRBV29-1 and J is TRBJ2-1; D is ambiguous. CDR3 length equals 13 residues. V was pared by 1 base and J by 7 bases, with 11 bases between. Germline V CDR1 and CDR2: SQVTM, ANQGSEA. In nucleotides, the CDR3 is TGCAGCGTTGAAGTGCTAAGGCCGAATGAGCAGTTCTTC. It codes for CSVEVLRPNEQFF.

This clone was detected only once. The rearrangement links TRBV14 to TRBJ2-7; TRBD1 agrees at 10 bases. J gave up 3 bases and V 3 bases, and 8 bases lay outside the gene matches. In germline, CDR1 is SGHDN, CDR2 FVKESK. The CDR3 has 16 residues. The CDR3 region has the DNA TGTGCCAGCAGCCACGGAAGAGGGACAGGGGACTACGAGCAGTACTTC. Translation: CASSHGRGTGDYEQYF.